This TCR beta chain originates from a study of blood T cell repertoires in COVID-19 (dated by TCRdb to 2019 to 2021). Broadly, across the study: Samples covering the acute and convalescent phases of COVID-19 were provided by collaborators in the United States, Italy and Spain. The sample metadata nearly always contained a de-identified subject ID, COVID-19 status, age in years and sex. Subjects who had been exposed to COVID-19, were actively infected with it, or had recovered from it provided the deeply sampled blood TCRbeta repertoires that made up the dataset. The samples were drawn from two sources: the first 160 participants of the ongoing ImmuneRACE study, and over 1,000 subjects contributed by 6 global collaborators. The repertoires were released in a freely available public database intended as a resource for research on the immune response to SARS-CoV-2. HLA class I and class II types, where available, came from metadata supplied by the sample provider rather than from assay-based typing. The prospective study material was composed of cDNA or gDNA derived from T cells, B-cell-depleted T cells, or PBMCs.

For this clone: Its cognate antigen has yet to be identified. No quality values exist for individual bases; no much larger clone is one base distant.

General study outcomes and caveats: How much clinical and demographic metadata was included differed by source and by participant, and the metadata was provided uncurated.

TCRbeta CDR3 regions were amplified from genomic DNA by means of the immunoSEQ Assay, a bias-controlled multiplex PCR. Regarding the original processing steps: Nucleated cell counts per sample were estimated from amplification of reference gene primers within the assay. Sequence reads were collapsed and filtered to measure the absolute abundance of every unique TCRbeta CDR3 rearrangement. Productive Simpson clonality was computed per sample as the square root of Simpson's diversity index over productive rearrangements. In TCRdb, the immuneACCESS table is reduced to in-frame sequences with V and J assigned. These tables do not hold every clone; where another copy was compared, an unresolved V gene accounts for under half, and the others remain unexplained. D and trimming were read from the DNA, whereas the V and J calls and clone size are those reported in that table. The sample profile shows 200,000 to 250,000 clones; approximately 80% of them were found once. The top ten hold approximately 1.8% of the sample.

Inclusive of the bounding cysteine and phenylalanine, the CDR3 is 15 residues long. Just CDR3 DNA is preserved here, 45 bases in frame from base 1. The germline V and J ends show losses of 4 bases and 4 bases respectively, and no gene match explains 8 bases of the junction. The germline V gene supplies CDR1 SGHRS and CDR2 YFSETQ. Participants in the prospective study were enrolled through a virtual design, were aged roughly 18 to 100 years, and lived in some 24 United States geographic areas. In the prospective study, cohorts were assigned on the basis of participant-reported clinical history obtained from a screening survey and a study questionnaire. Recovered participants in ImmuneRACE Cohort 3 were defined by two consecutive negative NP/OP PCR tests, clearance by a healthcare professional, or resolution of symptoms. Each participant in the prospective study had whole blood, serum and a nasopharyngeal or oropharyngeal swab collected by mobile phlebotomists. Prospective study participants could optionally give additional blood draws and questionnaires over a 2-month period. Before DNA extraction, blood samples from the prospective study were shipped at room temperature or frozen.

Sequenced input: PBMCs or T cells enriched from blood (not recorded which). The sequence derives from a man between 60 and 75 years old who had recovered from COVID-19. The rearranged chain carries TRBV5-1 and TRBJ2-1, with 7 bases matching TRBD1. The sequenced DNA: TGCGCCAGCAGCCCCGGGACAGAGACTTACAATGAGCAGTTCTTC. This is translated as CASSPGTETYNEQFF.